The present entry profiles one TCR beta chain with its context. The germline V gene has CDR1 LNHDA and CDR2 SQIVND (reference sequence). There are 13 residues in the CDR3. V lost 3 bases to trimming and J lost 4 bases, with 9 bases between them. Method: immunoSEQ multiplex PCR; TCRdb's copy keeps in-frame clones and lacks some. This sample has some 320,000 clones, with roughly 85% found just once. These data are taken from a study of blood T cell repertoires in COVID-19. Study as a whole: Collection of acute and convalescent COVID-19 samples took place in the United States, Italy and Spain.

Donors were grouped by their self-reported clinical history. The chain uses TRBV19 and TRBJ1-2, with D unresolved. Sequencing used PBMCs or T cells enriched from blood (not recorded which). This TCR came from a young woman who had been exposed to COVID-19. In DNA form, the CDR3 reads TGTGCCAGTAGTATTAACAGAGTCTATGGCTACACCTTC. The encoded protein is CASSINRVYGYTF.